The clone carrying this TCR beta chain is deemed medium-sized. Its specificity is unknown. The entry originates in a study of Graves' ophthalmopathy and Graves' hyperthyroidism. Study outcomes and limitations: Clonotypes were expanded in thyroid at above 0.001 frequency, and most also appeared in blood.

CDR1 SGHAT and CDR2 FQNNGV come from the germline V gene. There are 15 residues in the CDR3. V was clipped by 0 bases and J by 10 bases; unmatched bases: 6. Clinical symptoms and serum thyroxine were used for diagnosis; TRAb, thyroid ultrasound and orbital computed tomography were also relied on. RNA transcripts were the template, and TCR beta CDR3 regions were amplified from them. First-round RT-PCR used HTBI primers; second-round multiplex PCR followed. TCRdb reprocessed the multiplex PCR reads with MiXCR, giving one entry per CDR3 protein. Counted here are tens of thousands of distinct CDR3 sequences, roughly half occurring once; the ten biggest clones make up less than 20%.

This TCR derives from an adult man with Graves' ophthalmopathy. The sample consisted of peripheral blood. The chain joins TRBV11-2 to TRBJ2-4, with 10 bases aligning to TRBD1. The CDR3 loop reads CASSLDGGQGRIQYF. Here the CDR3 DNA reads TGTGCCAGCAGCTTAGATGGGGGACAGGGGAGGATTCAGTACTTC.